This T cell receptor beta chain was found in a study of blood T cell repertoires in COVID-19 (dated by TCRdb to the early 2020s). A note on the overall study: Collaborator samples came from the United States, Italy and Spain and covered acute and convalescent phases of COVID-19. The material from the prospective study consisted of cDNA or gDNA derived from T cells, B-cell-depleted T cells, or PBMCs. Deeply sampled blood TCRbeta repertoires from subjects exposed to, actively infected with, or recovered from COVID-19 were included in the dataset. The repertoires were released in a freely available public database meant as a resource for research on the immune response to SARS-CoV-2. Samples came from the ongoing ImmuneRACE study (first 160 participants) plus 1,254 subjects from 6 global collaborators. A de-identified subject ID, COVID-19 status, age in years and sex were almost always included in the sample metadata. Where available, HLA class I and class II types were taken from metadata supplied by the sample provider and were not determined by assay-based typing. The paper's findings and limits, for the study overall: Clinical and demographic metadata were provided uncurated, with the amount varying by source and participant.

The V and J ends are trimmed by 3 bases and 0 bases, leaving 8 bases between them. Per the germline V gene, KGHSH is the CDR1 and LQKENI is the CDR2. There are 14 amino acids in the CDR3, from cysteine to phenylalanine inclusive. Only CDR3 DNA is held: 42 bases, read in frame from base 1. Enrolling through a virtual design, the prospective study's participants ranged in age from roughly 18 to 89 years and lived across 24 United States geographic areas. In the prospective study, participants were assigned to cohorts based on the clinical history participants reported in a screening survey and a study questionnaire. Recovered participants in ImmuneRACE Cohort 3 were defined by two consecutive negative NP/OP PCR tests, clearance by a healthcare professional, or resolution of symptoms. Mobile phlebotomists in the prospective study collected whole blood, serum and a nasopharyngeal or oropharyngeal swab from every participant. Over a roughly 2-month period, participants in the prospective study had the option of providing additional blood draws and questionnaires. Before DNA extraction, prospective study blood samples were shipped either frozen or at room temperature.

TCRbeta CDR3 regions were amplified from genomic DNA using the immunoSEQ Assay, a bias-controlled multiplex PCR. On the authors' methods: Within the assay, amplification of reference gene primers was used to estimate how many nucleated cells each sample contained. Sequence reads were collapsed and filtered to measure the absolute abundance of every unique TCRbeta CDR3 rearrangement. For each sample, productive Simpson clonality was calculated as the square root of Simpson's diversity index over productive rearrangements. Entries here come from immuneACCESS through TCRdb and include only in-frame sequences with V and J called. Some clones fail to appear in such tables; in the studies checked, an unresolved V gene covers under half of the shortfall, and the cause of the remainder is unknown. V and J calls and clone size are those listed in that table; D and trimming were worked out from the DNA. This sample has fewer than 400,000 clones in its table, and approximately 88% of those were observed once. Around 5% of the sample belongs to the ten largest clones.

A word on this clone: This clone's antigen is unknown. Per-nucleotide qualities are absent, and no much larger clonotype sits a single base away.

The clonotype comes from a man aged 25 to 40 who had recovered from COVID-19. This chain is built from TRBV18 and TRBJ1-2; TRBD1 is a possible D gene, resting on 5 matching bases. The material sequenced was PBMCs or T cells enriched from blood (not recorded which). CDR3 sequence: CASSPQTANYGYTF. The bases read TGTGCCAGCTCACCCCAGACAGCTAACTATGGCTACACCTTC.